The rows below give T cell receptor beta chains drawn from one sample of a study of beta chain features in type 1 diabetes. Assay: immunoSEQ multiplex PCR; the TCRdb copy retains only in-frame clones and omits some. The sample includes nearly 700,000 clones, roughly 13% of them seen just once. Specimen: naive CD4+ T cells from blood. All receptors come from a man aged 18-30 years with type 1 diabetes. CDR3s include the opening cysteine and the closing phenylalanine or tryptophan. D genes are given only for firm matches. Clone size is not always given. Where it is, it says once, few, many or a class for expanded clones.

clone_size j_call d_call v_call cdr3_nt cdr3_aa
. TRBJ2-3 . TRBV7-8 TGTGCCAGCAGCTCTGGAGGGGGTGATACGCAGTATTTT CASSSGGGDTQYF
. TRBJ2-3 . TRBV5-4 TGTGCCAGCAGCTTGGCCGGGCCCACAGATACGCAGTATTTT CASSLAGPTDTQYF
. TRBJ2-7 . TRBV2 TGTGCCAGCGCACTAAACGGGGCAGCCTACGAGCAGTACTTC CASALNGAAYEQYF
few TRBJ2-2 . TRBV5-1 TGCGCCAGCAGCTTGGCCGACGCGAACACCGGGGAGCTGTTTTTT CASSLADANTGELFF
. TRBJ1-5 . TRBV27 TGTGCCAGCAGTTTGGACATTCATCAGCCCCAGCATTTT CASSLDIHQPQHF
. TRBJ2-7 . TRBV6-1 TGTGCCAGCAGCCCAACAGTCTCCTACGAGCAGTACTTC CASSPTVSYEQYF
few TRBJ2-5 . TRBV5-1 TGCGCCAGCAGCTTGGTCCCCGGGGAGACCCAGTACTTC CASSLVPGETQYF
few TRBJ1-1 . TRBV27 TGTGCCAGCAGGTGGGGGCCTGAAGCTTTCTTT CASRWGPEAFF
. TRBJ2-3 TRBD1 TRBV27 TGTGCCAGCAGTCGGAACAGGGGGCGTGGGGCAGATACGCAGTATTTT CASSRNRGRGADTQYF
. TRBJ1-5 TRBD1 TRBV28 TGTGCCAGTCAAAGGACAGGACGGGGCAATCAGCCCCAGCATTTT CASQRTGRGNQPQHF
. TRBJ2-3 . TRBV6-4 TGTGCCAGCAGTGACTCGAATCCAGATACGCAGTATTTT CASSDSNPDTQYF
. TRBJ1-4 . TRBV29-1 TGCAGCGTTGTGGACAGTAATGAAAAACTGTTTTTT CSVVDSNEKLFF
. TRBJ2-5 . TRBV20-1 TGCAGTGCCCCCTTATGGGAGACCCAGTACTTC CSAPLWETQYF
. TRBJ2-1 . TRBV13 TGTGCCAGCAGCTTATTACAAAGGGATATCTACAATGAGCAGTTCTTC CASSLLQRDIYNEQFF
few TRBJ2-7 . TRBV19 TGTGCCAGTAGTAAGGGGACTGACTACGAGCAGTACTTC CASSKGTDYEQYF
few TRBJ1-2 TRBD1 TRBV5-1 TGCGCCAGCAGCTTGGACAGGGGCTATGGCTACACCTTC CASSLDRGYGYTF
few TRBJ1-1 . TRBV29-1 TGCAGCGTTGGAGGCCATAGTGAAGCTTTCTTT CSVGGHSEAFF
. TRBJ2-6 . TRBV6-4 TGTGCCAGCAGTGAAGCTGGGGCCAACGTCCTGACTTTC CASSEAGANVLTF
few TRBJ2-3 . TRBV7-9 TGTGCCAGCAGCCTCCCCCCCACAGATACGCAGTATTTT CASSLPPTDTQYF
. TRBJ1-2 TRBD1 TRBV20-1 TGCAGTGCTCCGACAGGGGGTGGCTACACCTTC CSAPTGGGYTF